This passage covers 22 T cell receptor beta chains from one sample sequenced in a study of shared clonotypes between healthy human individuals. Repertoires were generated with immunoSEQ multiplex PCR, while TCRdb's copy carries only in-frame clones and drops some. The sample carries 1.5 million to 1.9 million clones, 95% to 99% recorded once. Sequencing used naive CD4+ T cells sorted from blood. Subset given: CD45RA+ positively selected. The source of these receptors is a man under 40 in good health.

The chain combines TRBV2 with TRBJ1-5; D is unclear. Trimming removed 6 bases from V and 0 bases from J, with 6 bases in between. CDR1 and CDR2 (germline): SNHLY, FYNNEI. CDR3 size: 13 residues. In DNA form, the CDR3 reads TGTGCCAGCAGAGGGAATAGCAATCAGCCCCAGCATTTT. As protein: CASRGNSNQPQHF.

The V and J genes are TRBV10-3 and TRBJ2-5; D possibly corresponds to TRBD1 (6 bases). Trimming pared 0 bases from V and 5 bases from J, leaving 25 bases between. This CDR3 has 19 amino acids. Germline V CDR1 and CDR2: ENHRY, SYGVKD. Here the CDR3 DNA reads TGTGCCATCAGTGAGTCGAATGGTCAGGGGACCCAAAGAGGGGAGACCCAGTACTTC. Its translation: CAISESNGQGTQRGETQYF.

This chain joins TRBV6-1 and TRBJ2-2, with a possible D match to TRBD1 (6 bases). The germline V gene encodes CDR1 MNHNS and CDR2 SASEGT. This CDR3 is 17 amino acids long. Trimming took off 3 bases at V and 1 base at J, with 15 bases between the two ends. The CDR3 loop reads CASSELPGHWNTGELFF. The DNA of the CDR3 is TGTGCCAGCAGTGAGCTCCCGGGACACTGGAACACCGGGGAGCTGTTTTTT.

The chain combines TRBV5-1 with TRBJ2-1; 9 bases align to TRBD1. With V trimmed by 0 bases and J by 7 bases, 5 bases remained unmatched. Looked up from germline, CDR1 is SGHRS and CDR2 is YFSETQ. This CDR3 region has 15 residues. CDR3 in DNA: TGCGCCAGCAGCTTGGTAGGACAGGGGCAGAATGAGCAGTTCTTC. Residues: CASSLVGQGQNEQFF. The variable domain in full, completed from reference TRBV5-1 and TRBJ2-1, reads KAGVTQTPRYLIKTRGQQVTLSCSPISGHRSVSWYQQTPGQGLQFLFEYFSETQRNKGNFPGRFSGRQFSNSRSEMNVSTLELGDSALYLCASSLVGQGQNEQFFGPGTRLTVL.

The CDR3 bases are TGTGCCAGCAGTTCACGCGGGAGGGCCCGGCCTGGTGAGCAGTACTTC. This sequence encodes CASSSRGRARPGEQYF. The chain carries TRBV28 and TRBJ2-7, with TRBD2 matching 9 bases. Germline V gives CDR1 MDHEN, CDR2 SYDVKM. Trimming took 4 bases from V and 7 from J; bases not matched to a gene: 14. The CDR3 consists of 16 residues.

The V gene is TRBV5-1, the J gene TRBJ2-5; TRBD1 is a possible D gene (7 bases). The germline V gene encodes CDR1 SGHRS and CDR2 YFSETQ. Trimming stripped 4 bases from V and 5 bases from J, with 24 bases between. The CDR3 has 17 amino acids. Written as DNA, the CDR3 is TGCGCCAGCAGCCCCGTGAGGGACAGTCTGGGGAGGGAGACCCAGTACTTC. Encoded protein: CASSPVRDSLGRETQYF.

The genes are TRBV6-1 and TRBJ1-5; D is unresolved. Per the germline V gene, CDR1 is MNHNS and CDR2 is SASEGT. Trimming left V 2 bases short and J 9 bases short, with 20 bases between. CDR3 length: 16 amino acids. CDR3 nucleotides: TGTGCCAGCAGTGAACCCACGGGGAGGTGGAATTCGCCCCAGCATTTT. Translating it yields CASSEPTGRWNSPQHF.

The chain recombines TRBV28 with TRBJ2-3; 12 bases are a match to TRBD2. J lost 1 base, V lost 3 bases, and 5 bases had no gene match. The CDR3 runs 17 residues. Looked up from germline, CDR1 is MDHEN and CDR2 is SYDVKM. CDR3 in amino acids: CASSLASGRAGTDTQYF. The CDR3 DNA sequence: TGTGCCAGCAGTTTGGCTAGCGGGAGGGCCGGCACAGATACGCAGTATTTT. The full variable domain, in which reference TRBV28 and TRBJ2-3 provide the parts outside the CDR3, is DVKVTQSSRYLVKRTGEKVFLECVQDMDHENMFWYRQDPGLGLRLIYFSYDVKMKEKGDIPEGYSVSREKKERFSLILESASTNQTSMYLCASSLASGRAGTDTQYFGPGTRLTVL.

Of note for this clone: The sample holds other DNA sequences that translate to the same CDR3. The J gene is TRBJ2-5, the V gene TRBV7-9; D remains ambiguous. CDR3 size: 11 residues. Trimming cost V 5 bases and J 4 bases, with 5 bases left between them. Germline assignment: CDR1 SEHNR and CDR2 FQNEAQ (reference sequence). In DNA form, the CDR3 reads TGTGCCAGCAGCAGGCGAGAGACCCAGTACTTC. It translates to CASSRRETQYF.

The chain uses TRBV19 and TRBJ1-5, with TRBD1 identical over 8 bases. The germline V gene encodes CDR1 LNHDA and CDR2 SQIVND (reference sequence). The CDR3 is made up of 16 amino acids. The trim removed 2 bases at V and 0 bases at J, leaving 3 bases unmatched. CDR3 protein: CASSITGQGSNQPQHF. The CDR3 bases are TGTGCCAGTAGTATAACAGGACAGGGTAGCAATCAGCCCCAGCATTTT.

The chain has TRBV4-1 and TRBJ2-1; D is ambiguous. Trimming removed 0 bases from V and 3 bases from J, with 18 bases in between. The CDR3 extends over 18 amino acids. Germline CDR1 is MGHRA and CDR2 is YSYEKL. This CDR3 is CASSQDGDLAGLYNEQFF. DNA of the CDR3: TGCGCCAGCAGCCAAGATGGGGATCTGGCTGGCCTCTACAATGAGCAGTTCTTC.

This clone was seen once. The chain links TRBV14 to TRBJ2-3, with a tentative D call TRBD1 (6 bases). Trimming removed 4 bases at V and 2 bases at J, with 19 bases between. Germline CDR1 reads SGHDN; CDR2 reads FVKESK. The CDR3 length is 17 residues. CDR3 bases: TGTGCCAGCAGCCCCCTACGAACAGGGCCACTCACAGATACGCAGTATTTT. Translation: CASSPLRTGPLTDTQYF. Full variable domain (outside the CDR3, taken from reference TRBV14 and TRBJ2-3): EAGVTQFPSHSVIEKGQTVTLRCDPISGHDNLYWYRRVMGKEIKFLLHFVKESKQDESGMPNNRFLAERTGGTYSTLKVQPAELEDSGVYFCASSPLRTGPLTDTQYFGPGTRLTVL.

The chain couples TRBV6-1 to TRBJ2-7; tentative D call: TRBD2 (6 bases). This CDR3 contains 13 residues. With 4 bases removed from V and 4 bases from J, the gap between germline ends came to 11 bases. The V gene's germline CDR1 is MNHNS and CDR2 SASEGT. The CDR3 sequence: CASSARRGYEQYF. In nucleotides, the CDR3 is TGTGCCAGCAGTGCCCGGCGGGGTTACGAGCAGTACTTC.

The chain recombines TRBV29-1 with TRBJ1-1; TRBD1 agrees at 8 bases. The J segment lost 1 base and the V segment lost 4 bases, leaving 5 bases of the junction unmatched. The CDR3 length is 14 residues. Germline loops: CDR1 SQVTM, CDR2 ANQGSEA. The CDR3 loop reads CSVASGQGNTEAFF. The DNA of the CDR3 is TGCAGCGTTGCATCTGGACAGGGGAACACTGAAGCTTTCTTT.

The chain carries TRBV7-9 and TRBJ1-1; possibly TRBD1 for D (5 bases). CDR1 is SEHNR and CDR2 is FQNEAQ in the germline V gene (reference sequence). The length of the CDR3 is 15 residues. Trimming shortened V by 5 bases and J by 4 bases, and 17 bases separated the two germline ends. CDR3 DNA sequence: TGTGCCAGCAGCCACTCCCGGGGGACCAGCACTGAAGCTTTCTTT. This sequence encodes CASSHSRGTSTEAFF. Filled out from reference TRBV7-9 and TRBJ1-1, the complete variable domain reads DTGVSQNPRHKITKRGQNVTFRCDPISEHNRLYWYRQTLGQGPEFLTYFQNEAQLEKSRLLSDRFSAERPKGSFSTLEIQRTEQGDSAMYLCASSHSRGTSTEAFFGQGTRLTVV.

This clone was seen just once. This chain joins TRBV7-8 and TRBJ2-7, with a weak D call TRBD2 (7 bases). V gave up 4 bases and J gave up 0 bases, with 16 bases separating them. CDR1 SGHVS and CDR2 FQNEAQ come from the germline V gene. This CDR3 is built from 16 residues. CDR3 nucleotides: TGTGCCAGCAGCTCCCTGGGGGGGACAAGCTCCTACGAGCAGTACTTC. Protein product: CASSSLGGTSSYEQYF.

CDR3 in DNA: TGTGCCAGTAGTGCAAAACCGGGACAGGGGAATCAGCCCCAGCATTTT. Translated, it gives CASSAKPGQGNQPQHF. The V gene is TRBV19, the J gene TRBJ1-5; 10 bases are a match to TRBD1. The CDR3 length is 16 residues. V gave up 5 bases and J gave up 4 bases; unmatched junction bases: 8. Germline assignment: CDR1 LNHDA and CDR2 SQIVND (reference sequence).

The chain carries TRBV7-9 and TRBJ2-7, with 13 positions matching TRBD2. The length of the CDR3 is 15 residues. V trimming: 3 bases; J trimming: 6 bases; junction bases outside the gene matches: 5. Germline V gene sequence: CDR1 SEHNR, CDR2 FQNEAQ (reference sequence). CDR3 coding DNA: TGTGCCAGCAGCTTCGGACTAGCGGGAGTCGTCGAGCAGTACTTC. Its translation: CASSFGLAGVVEQYF.

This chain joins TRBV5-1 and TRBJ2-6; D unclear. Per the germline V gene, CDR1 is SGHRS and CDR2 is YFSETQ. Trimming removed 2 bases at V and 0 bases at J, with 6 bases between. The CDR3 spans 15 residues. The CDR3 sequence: CASSFTDSGANVLTF. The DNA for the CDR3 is TGCGCCAGCAGCTTCACGGACTCTGGGGCCAACGTCCTGACTTTC. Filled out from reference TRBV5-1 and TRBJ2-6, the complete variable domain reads KAGVTQTPRYLIKTRGQQVTLSCSPISGHRSVSWYQQTPGQGLQFLFEYFSETQRNKGNFPGRFSGRQFSNSRSEMNVSTLELGDSALYLCASSFTDSGANVLTFGAGSRLTVL.

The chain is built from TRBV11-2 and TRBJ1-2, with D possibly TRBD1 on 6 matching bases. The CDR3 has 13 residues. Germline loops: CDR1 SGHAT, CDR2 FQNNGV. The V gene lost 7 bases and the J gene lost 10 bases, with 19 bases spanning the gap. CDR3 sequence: CASTQRTAPDYTF. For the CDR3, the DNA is TGTGCCAGCACCCAGAGGACAGCCCCAGACTACACCTTC.

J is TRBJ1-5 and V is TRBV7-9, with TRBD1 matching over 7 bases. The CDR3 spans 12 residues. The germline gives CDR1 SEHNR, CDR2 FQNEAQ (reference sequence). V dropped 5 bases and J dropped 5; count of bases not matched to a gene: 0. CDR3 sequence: CASSDRDQPQHF. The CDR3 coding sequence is TGTGCCAGCAGCGACAGGGATCAGCCCCAGCATTTT.

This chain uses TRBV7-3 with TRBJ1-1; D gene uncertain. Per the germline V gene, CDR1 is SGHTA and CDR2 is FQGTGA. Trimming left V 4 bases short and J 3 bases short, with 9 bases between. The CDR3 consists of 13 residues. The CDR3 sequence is CASSWSVDTEAFF. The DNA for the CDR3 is TGTGCCAGCAGCTGGTCAGTAGACACTGAAGCTTTCTTT.